A single sample gave rise to the 25 T cell receptor beta chains below, sequenced in a study of preoperative IRX-2 immunotherapy in early breast cancer. Assay: immunoSEQ multiplex PCR; the TCRdb copy retains only in-frame clones and omits some. This table has tens of thousands of clones, around 83% appearing once. Treatment described: preoperative locoregional IRX-2 cytokine immunotherapy. The starting material was lymph node tissue, obtained from a patient treated with IRX-2 immunotherapy. The receptors originated from a human donor with breast cancer.

This chain joins TRBV10-2 and TRBJ1-6, with unresolved D. The CDR3 length is 15 residues. The V gene's germline CDR1 is WSHSY and CDR2 SAAADI. The ends were cut back, 6 bases at V and 1 base at J, with 10 bases in the middle. CDR3 in amino acids: CASRKGVSYNSPLHF. Written as DNA, the CDR3 is TGCGCCAGCAGGAAGGGAGTGTCCTATAATTCACCCCTCCACTTT.

This sequence joins TRBV6-8 and TRBJ1-5, with TRBD1 as a possible D gene (6 bases). The CDR3 sequence is 15 residues long. The germline V gene has CDR1 MNHGY and CDR2 SAAAGT. The germline V and J ends were trimmed by 6 bases and 0 bases, with 12 bases remaining between them. CDR3: CASSLQGFSNQPQHF. The CDR3 DNA reads as TGTGCCAGCAGCCTACAGGGCTTTAGCAATCAGCCCCAGCATTTT.

The chain carries TRBV15 and TRBJ2-2, with D perhaps matching TRBD2 (6 bases). This CDR3 region has 16 residues. V was shortened by 1 base and J by 2 bases, with 11 bases between the two germline ends. From germline, CDR1 is LNHNV and CDR2 YYDKDF (reference sequence). CDR3 in amino acids: CATSRGDGTNTGELFF. DNA of the CDR3: TGTGCCACCAGCAGAGGTGACGGGACTAACACCGGGGAGCTGTTTTTT.

The chain is built from TRBV6-8 and TRBJ1-2; tentatively, D is TRBD1 (6 bases). CDR1 MNHGY and CDR2 SAAAGT come from the germline V gene. The V end was cut by 5 bases, the J end by 4 bases, with 26 bases between. This CDR3 region has 18 residues. The CDR3 here is CASSGGPGQPSAVYGYTF. The CDR3, as DNA: TGTGCCAGCAGTGGGGGGCCCGGACAGCCCAGCGCCGTCTATGGCTACACCTTC.

This rearrangement joins TRBV11-3 to TRBJ2-5; 7 bases are a match to TRBD1. V lost 5 bases and J lost 1; bases outside the gene matches: 10. Germline V CDR1 and CDR2: SGHNT, YENEEA. This CDR3 spans 16 amino acids. DNA for the CDR3: TGTGCCAGCAGCCAGGGGGAGTGGCACACCCAAGAGACCCAGTACTTC. Encoded protein: CASSQGEWHTQETQYF.

There are a few counts of this clone. The chain recombines TRBV6-8 with TRBJ1-5; TRBD1 matches at 9 bases. The junction had 6 bases not matched to a gene; V was cut back by 6 bases and J by 3 bases. This CDR3 has 15 amino acids. Germline lookup yields CDR1 MNHGY and CDR2 SAAAGT. Written as DNA, the CDR3 is TGTGCCAGCAGGCCGGGACAGGGTTACAATCAGCCCCAGCATTTT. Its translation is CASRPGQGYNQPQHF.

This clone occurred once. The chain employs TRBV30 and TRBJ1-2; D gene ambiguous. V gave up 3 bases and J gave up 5 bases, with 19 bases separating them. Germline V lookup: CDR1 GTSNPN, CDR2 SVGIG (reference sequence). The CDR3 has 15 residues. The CDR3 DNA sequence: TGTGCCTGGAGCTCCAGAAGGAACATTCAGTATGGCTACACCTTC. This encodes CAWSSRRNIQYGYTF.

V usage is TRBV28 and J usage is TRBJ1-1; no reliable D call. Germline assignment: CDR1 MDHEN and CDR2 SYDVKM. Trimming stripped 3 bases from V and 1 base from J, with 12 bases between. The CDR3 is 15 residues long. CDR3 bases: TGTGCCAGCAGTTTCCGGACTCGGGGGAACACTGAAGCTTTCTTT. Residues: CASSFRTRGNTEAFF.

This chain joins TRBV6-8 and TRBJ1-3; 8 bases are a match to TRBD1. In germline, CDR1 is MNHGY, CDR2 SAAAGT. The CDR3 is 14 amino acids. Unmatched junction bases numbered 7, after V lost 8 bases and J lost 4 bases. In DNA form, the CDR3 reads TGTGCCAGCCAGGGGGCCTATAGGGGAAACACCATATATTTT. This sequence encodes CASQGAYRGNTIYF.

This clone came up once. This chain joins TRBV9 and TRBJ2-5; no firm D call. Germline V CDR1 and CDR2: SGDLS, YYNGEE. This CDR3 has 16 residues. V lost 0 bases to trimming and J lost 2 bases, with 14 bases between them. The CDR3 reads CASSVGAIGRQETQYF. The CDR3, as DNA: TGTGCCAGCAGCGTAGGGGCGATAGGGCGGCAAGAGACCCAGTACTTC.

This clone was seen only once. The rearrangement links TRBV28 to TRBJ1-3; 7 bases agree with TRBD1. Germline CDR1 reads MDHEN; CDR2 reads SYDVKM. The V gene end was trimmed by 5 bases and the J gene end by 4 bases; junction bases not matched to a gene: 8. CDR3 length: 15 residues. CDR3 protein: CASSTTGARGNTIYF. The DNA of the CDR3 is TGTGCCAGCAGTACTACAGGGGCCAGAGGAAACACCATATATTTT.

This chain uses TRBV15 with TRBJ1-4; D ambiguous. The CDR3 spans 14 residues. Germline V lookup: CDR1 LNHNV, CDR2 YYDKDF (reference sequence). With 1 base removed from V and 4 bases from J, the gap between germline ends came to 7 bases. This CDR3 reads CATSRGGDNEKLFF. The CDR3 DNA reads as TGTGCCACCAGCAGAGGGGGTGATAATGAAAAACTGTTTTTT. The full variable domain, completed using reference TRBV15 and TRBJ1-4, is DAMVIQNPRYQVTQFGKPVTLSCSQTLNHNVMYWYQQKSSQAPKLLFHYYDKDFNNEADTPDNFQSRRPNTSFCFLDIRSPGLGDTAMYLCATSRGGDNEKLFFGSGTQLSVL.

The chain carries TRBV6-8 and TRBJ2-7, with TRBD2 matching 9 bases. Germline V gives CDR1 MNHGY, CDR2 SAAAGT. This CDR3 spans 16 amino acids. The ends lost 2 bases at V and 6 bases at J; junction bases unmatched: 11. CDR3 amino acids: CASSYISLAGSPEQYF. The CDR3 DNA reads TGTGCCAGCAGTTACATATCCCTAGCGGGATCTCCCGAGCAGTACTTC.

The chain links TRBV14 to TRBJ2-1; D call uncertain. The CDR3 contains 15 residues. Germline V gives CDR1 SGHDN, CDR2 FVKESK. V was trimmed by 0 bases and J by 3 bases, leaving 9 bases between them. The CDR3 DNA follows: TGTGCCAGCAGCCAAGACTGGCGCCGCTACAATGAGCAGTTCTTC. Its translation is CASSQDWRRYNEQFF.

The chain combines TRBV18 with TRBJ1-5; possible D gene TRBD1, 6 bases. The CDR3 length is 14 residues. Trimming stripped 6 bases from V and 7 bases from J, with 16 bases between. Germline V lookup: CDR1 KGHSH, CDR2 LQKENI. CDR3 in DNA: TGTGCCAGCTCGGGTTCGGGGGCCCACCAGCCCCAGCATTTT. This codes for CASSGSGAHQPQHF.

The chain joins TRBV6-7 to TRBJ2-7; 7 nucleotides line up with TRBD1. TRBV6-7 falls under the ORF class, with uncertain function. Trimming removed 6 bases from V and 4 bases from J; junction bases left unmatched: 6. This CDR3 is 13 amino acids long. The CDR3 is CASSPGTAYEQYF. For the CDR3, the DNA is TGTGCCAGCAGCCCCGGGACAGCGTACGAGCAGTACTTC.

This rearrangement joins TRBV30 to TRBJ2-1; 7 bases are a match to TRBD1. Germline loops: CDR1 GTSNPN, CDR2 SVGIG (reference sequence). This CDR3 is built from 13 residues. V was pared by 5 bases and J by 2 bases, with 3 bases of the junction left unmatched. The CDR3 reads CAWRRGTYNEQFF. The DNA for the CDR3 is TGTGCCTGGCGCAGGGGGACCTACAATGAGCAGTTCTTC.

The V gene is TRBV22-1, the J gene TRBJ1-1. TRBV22-1 is a known pseudogene. This CDR3 comprises 14 residues. The CDR3, as DNA: TGTGCCAGCAGCTTAGCAGGGAGGAACTCTGAAGCTTTCTTT. It codes for CASSLAGRNSEAFF.

The chain links TRBV5-1 to TRBJ2-3, with 10 bases fitting TRBD2. The V segment lost 2 bases and the J segment 5 bases; nucleotides outside the gene matches: 2. CDR3 length equals 14 residues. The germline V gene encodes CDR1 SGHRS and CDR2 YFSETQ. CDR3 amino acids: CASSFSGRIDTQYF. CDR3 in DNA: TGCGCCAGCAGCTTTAGCGGGAGGATAGATACGCAGTATTTT.

V gene TRBV6-8 combines with J gene TRBJ1-5, with D tentatively TRBD1 (5 bases). Germline V gene data show CDR1 as MNHGY and CDR2 as SAAAGT. Trimming took off 6 bases at V and 0 bases at J, with 12 bases between the two ends. There are 15 residues in the CDR3. DNA for the CDR3: TGTGCCAGCAGACCGGGGCGGAGTAGCAATCAGCCCCAGCATTTT. It specifies CASRPGRSSNQPQHF.

The J gene is TRBJ2-1, the V gene TRBV6-8; D tentatively reads TRBD1 or TRBD2 (5 bases each). Germline-derived CDR1 and CDR2 are MNHGY and SAAAGT. Trimming removed 5 bases from V and 4 bases from J, with 21 bases in between. The CDR3 extends over 17 amino acids. This chain's CDR3 is CASSAWGNGRSYNEQFF. The CDR3 bases are TGTGCCAGCAGTGCTTGGGGGAACGGACGCTCATACAATGAGCAGTTCTTC.

The chain recombines TRBV6-8 with TRBJ1-2, with D maybe TRBD1 (6 bases). The CDR3 contains 17 residues. Trimming took off 1 base at V and 4 bases at J, with 19 bases between the two ends. The V gene's germline CDR1 is MNHGY and CDR2 SAAAGT. CDR3 sequence reads: CASSYLPPAQGGYGYTF. The CDR3 nucleotides read TGTGCCAGCAGTTACTTACCTCCGGCACAGGGTGGCTATGGCTACACCTTC.

V gene TRBV6-8 combines with J gene TRBJ2-7; 8 nucleotides align to TRBD1. The CDR3 runs to 13 residues. With 7 bases clipped from V and 6 bases from J, the junction kept 8 bases outside the gene matches. CDR1 and CDR2 from the germline V gene are MNHGY and SAAAGT. This chain's CDR3 is CASNPTGTGEQYF. Written as DNA, the CDR3 is TGTGCCAGCAATCCTACCGGGACAGGCGAGCAGTACTTC.

CDR3 sequence reads: CSVQVMNTEAFF. The DNA for the CDR3 is TGCAGCGTTCAGGTCATGAACACTGAAGCTTTCTTT. V is TRBV29-1 and J is TRBJ1-1; D is undetermined. Germline CDR1 and CDR2: SQVTM and ANQGSEA. The CDR3 loop spans 12 amino acids. Trimming stripped 5 bases from V and 0 bases from J, with 7 bases between. Drawing the rest from reference TRBV29-1 and TRBJ1-1, the complete variable domain is SAVISQKPSRDICQRGTSLTIQCQVDSQVTMMFWYRQQPGQSLTLIATANQGSEATYESGFVIDKFPISRPNLTFSTLTVSNMSPEDSSIYLCSVQVMNTEAFFGQGTRLTVV.

J is TRBJ1-5 and V is TRBV6-8; the match to TRBD1 covers 8 bases. The CDR3 is 15 amino acids. J was trimmed by 6 bases and V by 4 bases; bases with no gene match: 8. Germline loops: CDR1 MNHGY, CDR2 SAAAGT. CDR3 bases: TGTGCCAGCAGTTTCTATTCAGGGGGCACTCAGCCCCAGCATTTT. It is translated as CASSFYSGGTQPQHF.